This T cell receptor (beta chain) appears in the sequencing data of a study of T cell clusters in autoimmune cytopenias. Study-level information: A median of approximately 50,000 TRB reads per sample yielded a median roughly 2,000 distinct clonotypes.

TRB rearrangements were amplified by touch-down multiplex PCR with mixed TRB-A/B primers. TCRdb re-called the multiplex PCR reads and shows each CDR3 protein once, DNA omitted. This listing includes some 7,200 distinct CDR3 sequences. Tens of thousands of genome equivalents of blood DNA were amplified for TRB. Germline V CDR1 and CDR2: SQVTM, ANQGSEA. This CDR3 has 12 residues. Frequency places this clonotype as large. The receptor was isolated from a human donor with an autoimmune cytopenia or autoimmune hepatitis (not recorded which). The chain joins TRBV29-1 to TRBJ2-7. The sequencing input was peripheral blood. This chain's CDR3 is CSVGANGHEQYF.